This T cell receptor (beta chain) was identified in a study of OX40 agonist ivuxolimab in advanced cancers. Background on the whole study: Ivuxolimab was a fully human IgG2 agonistic monoclonal antibody targeting the costimulatory receptor OX40 (CD134). Intravenous ivuxolimab was administered to patients every 2 weeks at six dose levels: 0.01, 0.1, 0.3, 1.5, 3 and 10 mg/kg. Among the roughly 52 dose-escalation patients, around 19 had hepatocellular carcinoma, roughly 15 melanoma, 9 renal cell carcinoma and 9 head and neck cancer. The dose-escalation cohort was 80% to 90% male with a mean age of about 58 years, ranging from 23 to 79. Prior anti-PD-1, anti-PD-L1 or anti-CTLA-4 therapy was permitted, and checkpoint inhibitors had been received by about 44% of dose-escalation patients. Partial responses occurred in three dose-escalation patients: two with cutaneous melanoma and one with hepatocellular carcinoma. The purpose of peripheral TCRbeta sequencing was to test whether ivuxolimab changed TCR sequence diversity and led to clonal T-cell expansion. The paper describes the monotherapy dose-escalation part (N of about 54 patients) of the phase I trial of ivuxolimab.

Its CDR3 holds 20 amino acids, cysteine through phenylalanine. This entry keeps only the CDR3 DNA: 60 bases, framed from base 1. According to the germline V gene, CDR1 reads MDHEN and CDR2 reads SYDVKM. At the junction V is shortened by 1 base and J by 2 bases, with 26 bases in between. As regards this clone: The antigen it binds to is not known. Base qualities are not at hand, and no much larger clone is one base apart.

Study-level results and caveats: After ivuxolimab, CD8+ T cells had more expanded clones than CD4+ T cells on average. Clonal expansion of both CD4+ and CD8+ blood T cells was observed from baseline to week 6 at doses 0.1 to 3.0 mg/kg. Antigen specificity was not determined for the clonally expanded peripheral T cells. In the 0.1-3.0 mg/kg groups, partial responders had among the lowest normalized peripheral clonal expansion, particularly in CD8+ T cells. Low levels of normalized T-cell clonal expansion were also shown by some nonresponding patients.

For sequencing of the TCRbeta CDR3 region, genomic DNA was extracted from the sorted cells. TCRbeta CDR3 regions were sequenced using the immunoSEQ Assay. TCRdb re-hosts the immuneACCESS table, in-frame sequences only. Its copies lack some clones; in the studies checked, an unresolved V gene accounts for under half of them, and the cause for the rest is not known. The sample table contains around 50,000 clones; only one count was recorded for 75% to 80% of them. The ten biggest clones cover about 2.6% of the sample. Patients with a history of autoimmune disease or receiving systemic immunosuppression were excluded from the trial. Peripheral blood for TCR sequencing was collected from all dose cohorts at baseline, on cycle 4 day 1, and on cycle 7 day 1. The samples were taken from a phase I, first-in-human, multicenter, open-label dose-escalation trial of ivuxolimab. Adults with locally advanced or metastatic melanoma, renal cell carcinoma, hepatocellular carcinoma or head and neck squamous cell carcinoma were enrolled in the trial. Before TCR sequencing, CD4+ and CD8+ T cells were separately sorted from peripheral blood.

Specimen: CD4+ or CD8+ T cells sorted from blood, collected in a trial of the OX40 agonist ivuxolimab. The chain links TRBV28 with TRBJ1-2; TRBD1 is a weak D gene call, 6 bases matching. The source of this sequence is an adult with an advanced solid tumor such as melanoma, head and neck, liver or kidney cancer. The DNA reads TGTGCCAGCAGTTTATACCCCCCGAGGGGGAGGGGTCGTTCAAACTATGGCTACACCTTC. Its translation reads: CASSLYPPRGRGRSNYGYTF.